This T cell receptor (beta chain) was retrieved from a study of STAT3 mutations in large granular lymphocyte leukemia. Study-wide points: Every T-cell large granular lymphocyte leukemia patient had at least one immunodominant TCR beta clonotype.

The data were produced by immunoSEQ multiplex PCR, yet TCRdb's version contains in-frame clones alone and is incomplete. The sample carries approximately 42,000 clones, roughly 81% recorded once. The CDR3 contains 15 residues. V shed 0 bases and J shed 1 base, with 9 bases lying between them. CDR1 LNHNV and CDR2 YYDKDF come from the germline V gene (reference sequence). This clone was observed a few times. No antigen is known for it. The chain links TRBV15 to TRBJ1-1, with D uncertain. The TCR was taken from a human donor with T large granular lymphocyte leukemia. Some clones in this sample may be carry-over from other donors' samples. Sequencing was carried out using PBMCs. The CDR3 DNA follows: TGTGCCACCAGCAGAGAGGGAAGACCGAACACTGAAGCTTTCTTT. This gives the protein CATSREGRPNTEAFF.